This T cell receptor (beta chain) was recorded in a study of blood T cell repertoires in COVID-19. The CDR3 extends over 16 amino acids. From germline, CDR1 is KGHDR and CDR2 SFDVKD. The V gene lost 1 base and the J gene lost 0 bases, with 9 bases spanning the gap. Sequencing was performed with immunoSEQ multiplex PCR; in TCRdb, only in-frame clones are kept and a portion is missing. The table records some 400,000 clones, around 90% of them present only once. The receptor comes from a young man with active or convalescent COVID-19. This chain connects TRBV24-1 to TRBJ2-1, with D maybe TRBD2 (5 bases). The source material was peripheral blood. The chain's CDR3 is CATSDLFAGSYNEQFF. For the CDR3, the DNA is TGTGCCACCAGTGATTTATTTGCGGGCTCCTACAATGAGCAGTTCTTC.